Described below is a single T cell receptor (beta chain) sequence and its context. Its specificity is not known. One end of the junction does not line up with germline, which may come from a read error. The CDR3 loop spans 20 amino acids. Germline lookup yields CDR1 MRHNA and CDR2 SNTAGT. Methods used by the authors: To classify distant metastasis in papillary thyroid cancer, a model was built from CDR3 differences across clinicopathological groups. TCRdb recomputed clones from the PCR reads via MiXCR. V and J calls and clone size were set by TCRdb, not the authors. The sample has roughly 15,000 clones; about 28% are singletons. All patients were treatment-naive before thyroid surgery. The sample comes from a study of metastatic and nonmetastatic thyroid tumors. Study summary: Repertoires were compared across blood and tumor or nodule tissue from malignant and benign thyroid patients. The study's findings and limits: In both blood and tumor samples, TCR beta diversity was reported significantly higher for malignant than benign nodules.

The sample taken for sequencing was tumor tissue. The chain has TRBV6-4 and TRBJ2-5; 10 bases match TRBD2. The source is a female donor with papillary thyroid cancer or a benign thyroid nodule (not recorded which). Some clones in this sample may be carry-over from other donors' samples. CDR3 protein: CAGRDRLAGGLSASRGAQYF. CDR3 sequence (DNA): TGTGCCGGCAGAGACAGACTAGCGGGCGGCTTGTCCGCCTCGCGAGGGGCCCAGTACTTC.